Below are 16 T cell receptor beta chains sequenced from a single sample in a study of T-cell reconstitution after alpha-beta-depleted transplantation in children (dated by TCRdb to 2016 to 2017). Library preparation employed PCR. For sequencing, an Illumina HiSeq 2500 was employed. To normalize quantification of the TCRbeta repertoire, the TCR libraries were built with molecular barcoding that relied on unique molecular identifiers. TCRdb reprocessed the public reads (quality trimming at Q25 with fastp, clone calling with MiXCR) and kept in-frame beta chains. Rows matching on CDR3 protein sequence are summarized as one entry with the most common DNA and genes. The sample data list 120,000 to 150,000 distinct CDR3 sequences, and around 8.5% of these were observed just once. The top ten constitute about a sixth of the sample. Interpreted using the paper, the treatment or condition label stands for: allogeneic hematopoietic cell transplantation with graft depleted of TCRalphabeta T cells and CD19 B cells.

Sequencing was performed on PBMCs, mostly from graft donor cells, taken 180 days after TCRalphabeta/CD19-depleted stem cell transplant. The receptors stem from a female patient between 2 and 15 years old who had a stem cell transplant for congenital amegakaryocytic thrombocytopenia, so the T cells may come from the graft donor.

This clonotype was picked up many times. The J gene is TRBJ2-7, the V gene TRBV6-1; 12 bases line up with TRBD2. V was clipped by 7 bases and J by 3 bases; unmatched bases: 1. CDR1 is MNHNS and CDR2 is SASEGT in the germline V gene. This CDR3 has 13 amino acids. The CDR3 sequence: CASKLAGGYEQYF. The DNA for the CDR3 is TGTGCCAGCAAACTAGCGGGAGGCTACGAGCAGTACTTC.

Concerning this clonotype itself: Being one base from a much bigger clone, this may be a read error. The chain couples TRBV6-1 to TRBJ2-5; D tentatively fits TRBD1 or TRBD2 (5 bases each). The CDR3 runs to 13 residues. Per the germline V gene, CDR1 is MNHNS and CDR2 is SASEGT. CDR3 region: CASSKRGWETKYF. In nucleotides, the CDR3 is TGTGCCAGCAGTAAAAGGGGCTGGGAGACCAAGTACTTC.

The chain is built from TRBV18 and TRBJ2-5; D is unclear. The CDR3 is 15 amino acids. Germline CDR1 reads KGHSH; CDR2 reads LQKENI. Trimming stripped 3 bases from V and 4 bases from J, with 15 bases between. CDR3 DNA sequence: TGTGCCAGCTCACCGTCGTTTGGGGTAGCAGAGACCCAGTACTTC. Protein: CASSPSFGVAETQYF.

This chain joins TRBV6-1 and TRBJ2-5; 10 bases fit TRBD2. CDR1 and CDR2 (germline): MNHNS, SASEGT. Trimming cost V 6 bases and J 2 bases; bases outside gene matches: 6. The CDR3 is made up of 15 amino acids. CDR3 sequence (DNA): TGTGCCAGCAGGATACTAGCGGGGCTTCAAGAGACCCAGTACTTC. Its translation: CASRILAGLQETQYF.

V gene TRBV5-1 combines with J gene TRBJ2-1; D perhaps matches TRBD2 (6 bases). The germline V gene encodes CDR1 SGHRS and CDR2 YFSETQ. Trimming shortened V by 4 bases and J by 2 bases, and 19 bases separated the two germline ends. This CDR3 is built from 17 residues. CDR3 DNA sequence: TGCGCCAGCAGCCTGGGATTGGGGACGGGGGCCTACAATGAGCAGTTCTTC. Protein product: CASSLGLGTGAYNEQFF.

At least ten counts were recorded for this clonotype. The rearrangement links TRBV7-2 to TRBJ2-7, with 7 bases identical to TRBD2. The CDR3 is 14 residues long. Looked up from germline, CDR1 is SGHTA and CDR2 is FQGNSA. Losses at the gene ends were 2 bases for V and 3 bases for J; bases not matched to a gene: 4. The CDR3, as DNA: TGTGCCAGCAGCTTACCGGGAGGAAACTACGAGCAGTACTTC. It is translated as CASSLPGGNYEQYF.

This clonotype was found a few times. The chain joins TRBV29-1 to TRBJ2-1; 12 nucleotides line up with TRBD2. This CDR3 has 15 amino acids. Germline V gene lookup returns CDR1 SQVTM and CDR2 ANQGSEA. Trimming at V came to 4 bases and at J to 10 bases, leaving 11 bases not matched to a gene. CDR3 region: CSVAELAGGPGEQFF. DNA for the CDR3: TGCAGCGTTGCTGAGCTAGCGGGAGGGCCCGGCGAGCAGTTCTTC.

At least ten counts were recorded for this clonotype. V gene TRBV20-1 combines with J gene TRBJ2-7; D is ambiguous. The CDR3 is made up of 12 amino acids. Trimming took off 6 bases at V and 2 bases at J, with 11 bases between the two ends. The germline V gene has CDR1 DFQATT and CDR2 SNEGSKA (reference sequence). The CDR3 bases are TGCAGTGCCACCCCAGCTACCTACGAGCAGTACTTC. Encoded protein: CSATPATYEQYF.

The V gene is TRBV27, the J gene TRBJ2-5; TRBD2 aligns across 11 bases. Per the germline V gene, CDR1 is MNHEY and CDR2 is SMNVEV (reference sequence). V lost 6 bases and J lost 5; bases outside the gene matches: 11. The CDR3 spans 16 residues. The CDR3 sequence: CASSPPRLAGTETQYF. Written as DNA, the CDR3 is TGTGCCAGCAGCCCTCCCCGACTAGCGGGAACGGAGACCCAGTACTTC.

This clonotype was observed at least ten times. The V call is TRBV10-3, the J call TRBJ2-3; 9 bases align to TRBD1. V shed 11 bases, J shed 2 bases, and the junction held 8 bases outside the gene matches. This CDR3 contains 14 residues. Germline CDR1 and CDR2: ENHRY and SYGVKD. CDR3 sequence (DNA): TGTGCCGTCCACCGGGACAGGGACACAGATACGCAGTATTTT. Protein product: CAVHRDRDTDTQYF.

There are a few counts of this clonotype. The chain combines TRBV6-2 or TRBV6-3 with TRBJ2-7; perhaps TRBD2 as D (6 bases). V gave up 6 bases and J gave up 3 bases, with 18 bases separating them. CDR3 length equals 15 residues. Germline V CDR1 and CDR2: MNHEY, SVGEGT. The CDR3 region has the DNA TGTGCCAGCAGGGGGGGTAGCGGTTCTTTCTACGAGCAGTACTTC. Translated, it gives CASRGGSGSFYEQYF.

This clonotype appeared many times. The chain links TRBV20-1 to TRBJ1-2; no clear D gene. Per germline, CDR1 DFQATT and CDR2 SNEGSKA (reference sequence). V dropped 3 bases and J dropped 2 bases, with 10 bases sitting between them. This CDR3 spans 13 amino acids. CDR3 bases: TGCAGTGCTAGTTTGACCCTCAACTATGGCTACACCTTC. It codes for CSASLTLNYGYTF.

This clonotype has ten or more counts. V usage is TRBV4-3 and J usage is TRBJ2-2, with D hard to call. The germline V gene has CDR1 LGHNA and CDR2 YSLEER. The CDR3 loop spans 14 amino acids. V was trimmed by 3 bases and J by 4 bases, leaving 9 bases between them. For the CDR3, the DNA is TGCGCCAGCAGCCAGGGCGATCTCACCGGGGAGCTGTTTTTT. Its translation is CASSQGDLTGELFF.

Of note for this clonotype: Just one base apart from a much larger clone, this may be a read error. The chain carries TRBV5-1 and TRBJ1-5, with 8 bases lining up with TRBD1. The J segment lost 7 bases and the V segment lost 4 bases, leaving 25 bases of the junction unmatched. Per germline, CDR1 SGHRS and CDR2 YFSETQ. CDR3 length equals 20 residues. DNA for the CDR3: TGCGCCAGCAGCCCGAGACAGGGGCCCAACTACACACGTCCCAAGCAGCCCCAGCATTTT. Translation gives CASSPRQGPNYTRPKQPQHF.

This clonotype appeared many times. The gene calls are TRBV20-1 and TRBJ1-2, with D unresolved. Germline-derived CDR1 and CDR2 are DFQATT and SNEGSKA (reference sequence). The CDR3 contains 12 residues. Between the trimmed V and J ends, which lost 1 base and 4 bases, there was a span of 7 bases. The CDR3 DNA reads TGCAGTGCTAGAGGTTATCTCTATGGCTACACCTTC. The encoded protein is CSARGYLYGYTF.

In its sample, this clonotype was seen many times. This chain links TRBV12-3 or TRBV12-4 with TRBJ1-2; TRBD1 agrees at 7 bases. The CDR3 is made up of 14 amino acids. V lost 1 base, J lost 7 bases, and 6 bases stayed unmatched. CDR3 sequence: CASSLDGRGSGYTF. DNA of the CDR3: TGTGCCAGCAGTTTAGACGGCAGGGGGTCTGGCTACACCTTC.